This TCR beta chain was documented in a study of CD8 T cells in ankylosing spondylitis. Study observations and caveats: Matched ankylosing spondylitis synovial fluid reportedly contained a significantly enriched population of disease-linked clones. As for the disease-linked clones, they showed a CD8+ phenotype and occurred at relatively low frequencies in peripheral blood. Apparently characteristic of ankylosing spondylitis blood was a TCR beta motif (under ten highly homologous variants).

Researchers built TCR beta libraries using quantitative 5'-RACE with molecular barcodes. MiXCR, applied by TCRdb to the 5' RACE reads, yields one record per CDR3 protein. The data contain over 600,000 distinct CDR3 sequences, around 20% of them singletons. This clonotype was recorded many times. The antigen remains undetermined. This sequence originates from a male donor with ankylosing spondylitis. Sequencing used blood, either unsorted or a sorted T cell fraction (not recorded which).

The CDR3: CASSRGLAGEKTQYF. The CDR3 DNA sequence: TGTGCCAGCTCACGGGGACTAGCGGGAGAAAAGACCCAGTACTTC. The chain recombines TRBV18 with TRBJ2-5; 14 nucleotides match TRBD2. Germline loops: CDR1 KGHSH, CDR2 LQKENI. The CDR3 is 15 amino acids. With 4 bases clipped from V and 6 bases from J, the junction kept 4 bases outside the gene matches.